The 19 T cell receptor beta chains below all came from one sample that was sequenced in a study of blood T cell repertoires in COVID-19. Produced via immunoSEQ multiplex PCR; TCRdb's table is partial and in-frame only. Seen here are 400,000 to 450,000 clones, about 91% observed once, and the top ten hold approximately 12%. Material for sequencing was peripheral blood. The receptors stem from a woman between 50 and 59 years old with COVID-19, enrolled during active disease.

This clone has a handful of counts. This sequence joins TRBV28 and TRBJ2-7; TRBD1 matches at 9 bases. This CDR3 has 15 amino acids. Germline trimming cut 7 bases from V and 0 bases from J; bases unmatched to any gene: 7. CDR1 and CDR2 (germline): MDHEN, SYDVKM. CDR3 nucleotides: TGTGCCAGCATGCTTCCGGGACAGGGCTCCTACGAGCAGTACTTC. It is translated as CASMLPGQGSYEQYF.

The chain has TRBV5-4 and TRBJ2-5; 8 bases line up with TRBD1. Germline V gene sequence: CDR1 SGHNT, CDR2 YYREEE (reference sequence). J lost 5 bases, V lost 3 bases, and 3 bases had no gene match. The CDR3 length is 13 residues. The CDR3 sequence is CASSSDRVETQYF. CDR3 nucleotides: TGTGCCAGCAGCTCGGACAGGGTGGAGACCCAGTACTTC.

CDR3 amino acids: CASSLLPSGAGTDTQYF. For the CDR3, the DNA is TGCGCCAGCAGCCTCCTTCCGAGCGGGGCGGGCACAGATACGCAGTATTTT. The chain recombines TRBV5-1 with TRBJ2-3; the match to TRBD2 covers 7 bases. Trimming took 4 bases from V and 1 from J; bases not matched to a gene: 12. The CDR3 length is 17 residues. Looked up from germline, CDR1 is SGHRS and CDR2 is YFSETQ.

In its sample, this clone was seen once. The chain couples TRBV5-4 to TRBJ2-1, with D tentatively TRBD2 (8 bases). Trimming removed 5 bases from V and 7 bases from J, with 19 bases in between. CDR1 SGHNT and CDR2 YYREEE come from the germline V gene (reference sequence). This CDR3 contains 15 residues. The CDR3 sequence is CASSQGVAGRNEQFF. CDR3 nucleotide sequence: TGTGCCAGCAGTCAGGGGGTAGCGGGGAGGAATGAGCAGTTCTTC. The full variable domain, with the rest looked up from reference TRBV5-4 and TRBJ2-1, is ETGVTQSPTHLIKTRGQQVTLRCSSQSGHNTVSWYQQALGQGPQFIFQYYREEENGRGNFPPRFSGLQFPNYSSELNVNALELDDSALYLCASSQGVAGRNEQFFGPGTRLTVL.

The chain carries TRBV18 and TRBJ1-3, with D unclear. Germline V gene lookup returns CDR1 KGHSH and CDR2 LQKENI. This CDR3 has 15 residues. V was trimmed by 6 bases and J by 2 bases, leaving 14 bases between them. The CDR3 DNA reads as TGTGCCAGCTCCCAAACCGAGGGTGCTGGAAACACCATATATTTT. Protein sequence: CASSQTEGAGNTIYF.

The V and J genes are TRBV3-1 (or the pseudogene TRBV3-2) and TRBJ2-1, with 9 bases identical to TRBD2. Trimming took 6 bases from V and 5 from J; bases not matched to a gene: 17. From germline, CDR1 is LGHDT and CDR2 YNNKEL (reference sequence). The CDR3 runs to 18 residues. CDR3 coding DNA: TGTGCCAGCAGTCCAGCGGTAGGGCGGGGGGGCGACCACAATGAGCAGTTCTTC. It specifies CASSPAVGRGGDHNEQFF.

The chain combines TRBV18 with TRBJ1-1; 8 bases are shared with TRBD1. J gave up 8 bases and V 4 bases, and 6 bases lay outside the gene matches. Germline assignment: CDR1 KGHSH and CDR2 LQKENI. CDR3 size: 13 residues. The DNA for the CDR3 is TGTGCCAGCTCACTTGCCCGGGACAGGGAAGCTTTCTTT. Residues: CASSLARDREAFF.

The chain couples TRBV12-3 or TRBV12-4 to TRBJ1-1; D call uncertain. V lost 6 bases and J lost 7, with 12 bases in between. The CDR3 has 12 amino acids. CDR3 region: CASSLIVGEAFF. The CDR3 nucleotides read TGTGCCAGCAGCCTTATAGTTGGTGAAGCTTTCTTT.

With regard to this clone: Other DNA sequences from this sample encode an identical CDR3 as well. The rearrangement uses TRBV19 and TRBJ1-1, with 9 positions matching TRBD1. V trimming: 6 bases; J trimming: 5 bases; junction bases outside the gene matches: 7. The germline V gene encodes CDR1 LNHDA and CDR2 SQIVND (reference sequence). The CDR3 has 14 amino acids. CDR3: CASRLTGGNTEAFF. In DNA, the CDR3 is TGTGCCAGTAGACTCACAGGGGGCAATACTGAAGCTTTCTTT.

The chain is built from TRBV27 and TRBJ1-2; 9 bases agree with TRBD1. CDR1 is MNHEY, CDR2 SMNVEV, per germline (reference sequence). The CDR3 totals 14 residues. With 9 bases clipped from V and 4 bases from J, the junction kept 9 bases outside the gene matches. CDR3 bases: TGTGCCAGTCGTACAGGGGGCAATCCCTATGGCTACACCTTC. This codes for CASRTGGNPYGYTF.

CDR3 DNA sequence: TGTGCCAGCAGCCAAAAAGAGCGGGGGGGCATATATTGGCAGTTCTTC. Amino acids: CASSQKERGGIYWQFF. The rearrangement uses TRBV3-1 (or the pseudogene TRBV3-2) and TRBJ2-1, with TRBD2 matching over 10 bases. The CDR3 runs to 16 residues. Germline V gene data show CDR1 as LGHDT and CDR2 as YNNKEL (reference sequence). Unmatched junction bases numbered 13, after V lost 2 bases and J lost 12 bases.

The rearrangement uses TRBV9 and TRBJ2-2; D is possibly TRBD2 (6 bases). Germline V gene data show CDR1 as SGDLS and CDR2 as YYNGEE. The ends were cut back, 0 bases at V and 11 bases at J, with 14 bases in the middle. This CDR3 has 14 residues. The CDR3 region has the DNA TGTGCCAGCAGCGTAGTTCCCTATGCGGGAGAGCTGTTTTTT. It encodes CASSVVPYAGELFF.

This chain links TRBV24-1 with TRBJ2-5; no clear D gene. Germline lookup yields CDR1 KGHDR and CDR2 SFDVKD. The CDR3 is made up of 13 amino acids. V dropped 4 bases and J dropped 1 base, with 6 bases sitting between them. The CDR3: CATSDSSQETQYF. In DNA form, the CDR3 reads TGTGCCACCAGTGACAGTTCCCAAGAGACCCAGTACTTC.

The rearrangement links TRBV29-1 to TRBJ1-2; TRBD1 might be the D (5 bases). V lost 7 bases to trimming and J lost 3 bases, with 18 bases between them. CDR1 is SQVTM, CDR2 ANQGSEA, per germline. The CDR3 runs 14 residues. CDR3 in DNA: TGCAGCGCCGGAGAACGGGGGGGAGACTATGGCTACACCTTC. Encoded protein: CSAGERGGDYGYTF.

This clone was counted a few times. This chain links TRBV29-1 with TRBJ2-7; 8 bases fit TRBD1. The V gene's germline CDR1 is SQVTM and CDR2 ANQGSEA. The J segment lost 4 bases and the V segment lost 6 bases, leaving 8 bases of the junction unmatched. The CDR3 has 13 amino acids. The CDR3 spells CSVADRVGYEQYF. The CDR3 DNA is TGCAGCGTCGCGGACAGGGTTGGGTACGAGCAGTACTTC.

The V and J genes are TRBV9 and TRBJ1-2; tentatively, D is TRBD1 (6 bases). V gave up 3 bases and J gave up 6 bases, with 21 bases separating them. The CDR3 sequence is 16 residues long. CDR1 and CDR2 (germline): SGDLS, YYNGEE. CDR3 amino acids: CASSAPTGRVIDGYTF. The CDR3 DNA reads TGTGCCAGCAGCGCTCCTACAGGGAGAGTAATCGATGGCTACACCTTC.

In DNA, the CDR3 is TGCGCCAGCAGCTTGGGAGGGACAGGGGCAATTAGCAATCAGCCCCAGCATTTT. Amino acids: CASSLGGTGAISNQPQHF. The chain employs TRBV5-1 and TRBJ1-5; 10 nucleotides line up with TRBD1. The CDR3 covers 18 residues. Trimming at V came to 0 bases and at J to 0 bases, leaving 6 bases not matched to a gene. CDR1 SGHRS and CDR2 YFSETQ come from the germline V gene. The full variable domain, rest sourced from reference TRBV5-1 and TRBJ1-5, is KAGVTQTPRYLIKTRGQQVTLSCSPISGHRSVSWYQQTPGQGLQFLFEYFSETQRNKGNFPGRFSGRQFSNSRSEMNVSTLELGDSALYLCASSLGGTGAISNQPQHFGDGTRLSIL.

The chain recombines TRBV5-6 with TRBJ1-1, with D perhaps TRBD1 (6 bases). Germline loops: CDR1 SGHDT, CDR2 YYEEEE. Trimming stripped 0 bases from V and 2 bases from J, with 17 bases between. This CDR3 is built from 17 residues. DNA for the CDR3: TGTGCCAGCAGCTTGGCCCCCGGGGGGCGAGGAAACACTGAAGCTTTCTTT. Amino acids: CASSLAPGGRGNTEAFF.

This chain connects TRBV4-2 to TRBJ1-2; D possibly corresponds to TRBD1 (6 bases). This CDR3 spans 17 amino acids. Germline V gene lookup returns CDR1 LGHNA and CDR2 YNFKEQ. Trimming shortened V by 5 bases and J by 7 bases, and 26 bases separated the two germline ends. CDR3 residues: CASSGPPGAAAVGGYTF. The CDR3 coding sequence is TGTGCCAGCAGCGGCCCCCCAGGGGCGGCAGCAGTGGGTGGCTACACCTTC.